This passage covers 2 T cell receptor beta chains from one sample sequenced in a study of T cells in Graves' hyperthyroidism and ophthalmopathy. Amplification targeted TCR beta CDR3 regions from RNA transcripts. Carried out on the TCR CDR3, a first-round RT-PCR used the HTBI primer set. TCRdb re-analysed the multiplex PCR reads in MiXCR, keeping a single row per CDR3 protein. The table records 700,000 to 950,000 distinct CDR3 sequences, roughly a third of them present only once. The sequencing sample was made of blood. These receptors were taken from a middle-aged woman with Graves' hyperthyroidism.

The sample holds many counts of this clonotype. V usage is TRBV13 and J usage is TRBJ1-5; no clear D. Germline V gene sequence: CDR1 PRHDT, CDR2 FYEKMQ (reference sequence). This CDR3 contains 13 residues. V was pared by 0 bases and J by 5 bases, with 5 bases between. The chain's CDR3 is CASSLGLYQPQHF. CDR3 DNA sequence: TGTGCCAGCAGCTTAGGCCTTTATCAGCCCCAGCATTTT.

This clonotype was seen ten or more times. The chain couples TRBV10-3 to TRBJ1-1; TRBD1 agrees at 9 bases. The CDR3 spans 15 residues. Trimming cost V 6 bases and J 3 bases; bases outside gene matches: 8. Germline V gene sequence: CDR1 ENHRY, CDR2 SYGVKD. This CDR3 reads CAISPGTGTHTEAFF. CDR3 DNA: TGTGCCATCAGCCCCGGGACAGGGACCCACACTGAAGCTTTCTTT.